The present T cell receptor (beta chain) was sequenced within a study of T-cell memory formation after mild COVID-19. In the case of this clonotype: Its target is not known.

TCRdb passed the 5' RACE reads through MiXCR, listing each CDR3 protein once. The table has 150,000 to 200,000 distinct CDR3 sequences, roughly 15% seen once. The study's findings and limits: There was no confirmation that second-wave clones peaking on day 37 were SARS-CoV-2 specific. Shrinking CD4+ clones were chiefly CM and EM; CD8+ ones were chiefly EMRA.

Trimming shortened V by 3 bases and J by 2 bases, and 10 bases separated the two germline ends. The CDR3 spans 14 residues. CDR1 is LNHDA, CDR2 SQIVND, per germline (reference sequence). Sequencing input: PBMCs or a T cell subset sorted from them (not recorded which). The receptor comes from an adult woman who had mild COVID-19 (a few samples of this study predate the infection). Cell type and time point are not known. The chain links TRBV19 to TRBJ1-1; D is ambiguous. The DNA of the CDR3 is TGTGCCAGTAGTATTAGGCCGGCAAACACTGAAGCTTTCTTT. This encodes CASSIRPANTEAFF.